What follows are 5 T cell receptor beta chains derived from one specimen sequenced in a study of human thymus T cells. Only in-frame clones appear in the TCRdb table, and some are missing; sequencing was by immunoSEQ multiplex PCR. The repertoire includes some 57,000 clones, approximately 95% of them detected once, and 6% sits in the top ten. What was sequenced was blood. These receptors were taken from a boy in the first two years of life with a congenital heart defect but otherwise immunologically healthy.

The DNA for the CDR3 is TGTGCCAGCAGCTTGGATGCAGGGGGGAATTCACCCCTCCACTTT. Amino acids: CASSLDAGGNSPLHF. The chain combines TRBV5-4 with TRBJ1-6; 7 bases line up with TRBD1. Germline V gene data show CDR1 as SGHNT and CDR2 as YYREEE (reference sequence). The CDR3 is 15 amino acids. With 0 bases clipped from V and 7 bases from J, the junction kept 4 bases outside the gene matches.

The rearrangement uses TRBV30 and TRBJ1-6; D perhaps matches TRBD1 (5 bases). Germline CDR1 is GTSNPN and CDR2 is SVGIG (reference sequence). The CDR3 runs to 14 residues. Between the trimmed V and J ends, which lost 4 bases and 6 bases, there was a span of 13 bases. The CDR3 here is CAWTTDLGNSPLHF. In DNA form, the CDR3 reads TGTGCCTGGACGACAGATTTGGGTAATTCACCCCTCCACTTT.

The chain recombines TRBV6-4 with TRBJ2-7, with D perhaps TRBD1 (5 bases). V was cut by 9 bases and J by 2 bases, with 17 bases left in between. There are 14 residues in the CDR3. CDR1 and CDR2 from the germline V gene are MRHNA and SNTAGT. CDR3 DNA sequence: TGTGCCAGGATGCAGGGTGCCCCTCCCTACGAGCAGTACTTC. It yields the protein CARMQGAPPYEQYF.

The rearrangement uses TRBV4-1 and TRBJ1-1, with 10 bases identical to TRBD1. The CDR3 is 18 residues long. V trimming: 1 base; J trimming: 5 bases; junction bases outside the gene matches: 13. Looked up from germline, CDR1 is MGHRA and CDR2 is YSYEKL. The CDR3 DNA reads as TGCGCCAGCAGCCAAGTGTCCCCGGGACAGGGGATGGAAACTGAAGCTTTCTTT. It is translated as CASSQVSPGQGMETEAFF.

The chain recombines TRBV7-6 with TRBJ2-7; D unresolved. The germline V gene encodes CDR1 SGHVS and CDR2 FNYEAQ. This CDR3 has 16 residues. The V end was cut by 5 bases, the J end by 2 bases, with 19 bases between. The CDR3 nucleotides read TGTGCCAGCAGCCTACTCCCCACGGCTCTAACCTACGAGCAGTACTTC. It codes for CASSLLPTALTYEQYF.